One and the same sample provided the 27 T cell receptor beta chains below, sequenced in a study of blood T cell repertoires in COVID-19. Only in-frame clones appear in the TCRdb table, and some are missing; sequencing was by immunoSEQ multiplex PCR. The table shows approximately 110,000 clones, with 70% to 90% occurring only once. Sequenced input: peripheral blood. These receptors all stem from a human donor in a cohort sampled during active COVID-19.

The CDR3 protein is CASSEVARSPLHF. DNA for the CDR3: TGTGCCAGCAGTGAGGTGGCCCGATCACCCCTCCACTTT. The J gene is TRBJ1-6, the V gene TRBV2, with D unresolved. Germline CDR1 is SNHLY and CDR2 is FYNNEI. V was cut by 3 bases and J by 10 bases, with 10 bases left in between. This CDR3 region has 13 residues.

The J gene is TRBJ2-7, the V gene TRBV28, with 11 positions matching TRBD2. The CDR3 covers 12 residues. Per germline, CDR1 MDHEN and CDR2 SYDVKM. DNA for the CDR3: TGTGCAACTGGGACTAGCGGTTACGAGCAGTACTTC. This gives the protein CATGTSGYEQYF.

V is TRBV6-2 or TRBV6-3 and J is TRBJ1-6; TRBD1 agrees at 8 bases. From germline, CDR1 is MNHEY and CDR2 SVGEGT. The CDR3 sequence is 15 residues long. The J segment lost 10 bases and the V segment lost 6 bases, leaving 11 bases of the junction unmatched. CDR3 DNA: TGTGCCAGCAGCTTCACGATGGACAGGGACTCACCCCTCCACTTT. This sequence encodes CASSFTMDRDSPLHF.

The chain carries TRBV18 and TRBJ1-1; TRBD1 agrees at 7 bases. CDR1 is KGHSH, CDR2 LQKENI, per germline. This CDR3 is built from 15 residues. V shed 6 bases and J 5 bases; nucleotides not matched to a gene: 12. The CDR3 DNA reads as TGTGCCAGCTCCCTAACAGGGGTCGGAAGAACTGAAGCTTTCTTT. It is translated as CASSLTGVGRTEAFF.

In DNA, the CDR3 is TGTGCCAGCAGCCAGGCTAGCGGGAGTAATGAGCAGTTCTTC. Encoded protein: CASSQASGSNEQFF. The chain is built from TRBV4-2 and TRBJ2-1; TRBD2 matches at 10 bases. This CDR3 has 14 residues. The V gene's germline CDR1 is LGHNA and CDR2 YNFKEQ. V lost 3 bases to trimming and J lost 7 bases; unmatched junction nucleotides: 3.

This chain links TRBV10-2 with TRBJ1-5; possibly TRBD1 for D (6 bases). Germline CDR1 reads WSHSY; CDR2 reads SAAADI. The CDR3 spans 16 residues. V was trimmed by 2 bases and J by 0 bases, leaving 11 bases between them. CDR3 in DNA: TGCGCCAGCAGTGAGGGGGGACACTTTAGCAATCAGCCCCAGCATTTT. Translating it yields CASSEGGHFSNQPQHF.

This clone was observed a few times. The chain combines TRBV5-8 with TRBJ1-1; a weak D match, TRBD1 (5 bases). Germline CDR1 SGHTS, CDR2 YDEGEE. Deletions cut 4 bases from V and 5 bases from J, with 18 bases between. This CDR3 is built from 15 residues. CDR3 amino acids: CASSITLVRGTEAFF. The CDR3 DNA sequence: TGTGCCAGCAGCATAACCCTGGTCCGGGGGACTGAAGCTTTCTTT. The entire variable domain, with the rest obtained from reference TRBV5-8 and TRBJ1-1, is as follows: EAGVTQSPTHLIKTRGQQATLRCSPISGHTSVYWYQQALGLGLQFLLWYDEGEERNRGNFPPRFSGRQFPNYSSELNVNALELEDSALYLCASSITLVRGTEAFFGQGTRLTVV.

The chain is built from TRBV3-1 (or the pseudogene TRBV3-2) and TRBJ2-3; no firm D call. This CDR3 spans 13 amino acids. The V gene's germline CDR1 is LGHDT and CDR2 YNNKEL (reference sequence). V was shortened by 1 base and J by 5 bases, with 7 bases between the two germline ends. This CDR3 reads CASSQALLDTQYF. In nucleotides, the CDR3 is TGTGCCAGCAGCCAAGCCCTCCTAGATACGCAGTATTTT.

The V and J genes are TRBV5-1 and TRBJ1-1; 8 bases agree with TRBD1. Unmatched junction bases numbered 5, after V lost 0 bases and J lost 7 bases. The V gene's germline CDR1 is SGHRS and CDR2 YFSETQ. The CDR3 runs to 14 residues. CDR3 nucleotides: TGCGCCAGCAGCTTGGCCACAGGGGGAGATGAAGCTTTCTTT. Protein product: CASSLATGGDEAFF. Based on the CDR3 plus reference TRBV5-1 and TRBJ1-1, the full variable domain is KAGVTQTPRYLIKTRGQQVTLSCSPISGHRSVSWYQQTPGQGLQFLFEYFSETQRNKGNFPGRFSGRQFSNSRSEMNVSTLELGDSALYLCASSLATGGDEAFFGQGTRLTVV.

The chain couples TRBV7-9 to TRBJ2-7; TRBD1 aligns across 11 bases. This CDR3 is 15 amino acids long. From germline, CDR1 is SEHNR and CDR2 FQNEAQ (reference sequence). V trimming: 5 bases; J trimming: 3 bases; junction bases outside the gene matches: 6. The CDR3: CASSSEGQGVYEQYF. The CDR3 DNA reads TGTGCCAGCAGCAGCGAGGGACAGGGGGTCTACGAGCAGTACTTC.

CDR3 nucleotides: TGCAGTGCTTGGGTGGGGGGGAAGTTCTTC. Its protein product is CSAWVGGKFF. This rearrangement joins TRBV20-1 to TRBJ2-1; 7 positions match TRBD2. V dropped 5 bases and J dropped 14; count of bases not matched to a gene: 6. The CDR3 has 10 amino acids. Germline assignment: CDR1 DFQATT and CDR2 SNEGSKA (reference sequence).

The rearrangement uses TRBV4-1 and TRBJ2-2; 7 nucleotides agree with TRBD1. This CDR3 is built from 15 residues. Germline V CDR1 and CDR2: MGHRA, YSYEKL. The ends lost 0 bases at V and 5 bases at J; junction bases unmatched: 3. This chain's CDR3 is CASSQEDRETGELFF. CDR3 bases: TGCGCCAGCAGCCAAGAAGACAGGGAAACCGGGGAGCTGTTTTTT.

The J gene is TRBJ1-5, the V gene TRBV4-2, with TRBD1 matching over 7 bases. Germline V gives CDR1 LGHNA, CDR2 YNFKEQ. This CDR3 is built from 17 residues. V was pared by 0 bases and J by 0 bases, with 5 bases of the junction left unmatched. For the CDR3, the DNA is TGTGCCAGCAGCCAAGACAACAGGGGATATAGCAATCAGCCCCAGCATTTT. It translates to CASSQDNRGYSNQPQHF.

V is TRBV19 and J is TRBJ2-7; TRBD2 matches 8 bases. Unmatched junction bases numbered 8, after V lost 4 bases and J lost 3 bases. The CDR3 sequence is 15 residues long. CDR1 and CDR2 from the germline V gene are LNHDA and SQIVND (reference sequence). This chain's CDR3 is CASSTFGGGGYEQYF. As DNA, the CDR3 is TGTGCCAGTAGTACCTTCGGGGGGGGAGGCTACGAGCAGTACTTC.

This sequence joins TRBV11-1 and TRBJ2-7; 10 bases map to TRBD1. The CDR3 has 15 amino acids. The V gene end was trimmed by 3 bases and the J gene end by 1 base; junction bases not matched to a gene: 3. The V gene's germline CDR1 is SGHAT and CDR2 FQDESV (reference sequence). The DNA of the CDR3 is TGTGCCAGCAGCTTTACGGACAGGGGGTCCTACGAGCAGTACTTC. It encodes CASSFTDRGSYEQYF.

V and J are TRBV10-2 and TRBJ2-1, with TRBD1 matching over 9 bases. V shed 6 bases, J shed 8 bases, and the junction held 8 bases outside the gene matches. The CDR3 contains 14 residues. CDR1 and CDR2 from the germline V gene are WSHSY and SAAADI. Here the CDR3 reads CASRGGQGTDEQFF. The CDR3 DNA reads as TGCGCCAGCAGAGGAGGACAGGGGACCGATGAGCAGTTCTTC.

The chain employs TRBV19 and TRBJ1-1; weak D call: TRBD1 (6 bases). V was shortened by 7 bases and J by 3 bases, with 12 bases between the two germline ends. Germline V lookup: CDR1 LNHDA, CDR2 SQIVND (reference sequence). This CDR3 comprises 13 residues. CDR3 in amino acids: CASNDPGDTEAFF. The CDR3 DNA is TGTGCCAGTAACGACCCAGGGGACACTGAAGCTTTCTTT.

The J gene is TRBJ1-1, the V gene TRBV7-9; 7 positions match TRBD1. CDR3 length equals 14 residues. The V segment lost 4 bases and the J segment 1 base; nucleotides outside the gene matches: 3. CDR1 is SEHNR, CDR2 FQNEAQ, per germline (reference sequence). The CDR3 protein is CASSSDRKNTEAFF. The CDR3 DNA sequence: TGTGCCAGCAGCTCGGACAGGAAGAACACTGAAGCTTTCTTT.

The CDR3 region has the DNA TGTGCCAGCAGTTCCGGGACTAATTTTTACAATGAGCAGTTCTTC. Protein product: CASSSGTNFYNEQFF. The chain carries TRBV6-2 or TRBV6-3 and TRBJ2-1; 7 bases are a match to TRBD2. CDR3 length equals 15 residues. Germline assignment: CDR1 MNHEY and CDR2 SVGEGT. V dropped 4 bases and J dropped 4; count of bases not matched to a gene: 7.

The chain carries TRBV4-1 and TRBJ1-1; TRBD1 might be the D (5 bases). Germline lookup yields CDR1 MGHRA and CDR2 YSYEKL. This CDR3 region has 14 residues. The V end lost 1 base, the J end lost 1 base, and 7 bases lay between the germline ends. The CDR3 protein is CASSQADRNTEAFF. The CDR3 DNA reads as TGCGCCAGCAGCCAAGCTGACAGGAACACTGAAGCTTTCTTT.

This clone was seen a few times. The genes are TRBV27 and TRBJ1-1; D is uncertain. Trimming pared 6 bases from V and 0 bases from J, leaving 8 bases between. The CDR3 runs 13 residues. Germline CDR1 and CDR2: MNHEY and SMNVEV (reference sequence). The CDR3 sequence is CASRTPVNTEAFF. CDR3 coding DNA: TGTGCCAGCAGAACGCCGGTGAACACTGAAGCTTTCTTT.

The rearrangement joins TRBV19 to TRBJ2-1; D might be TRBD1 (6 bases). CDR1 and CDR2 (germline): LNHDA, SQIVND (reference sequence). Trimming took off 5 bases at V and 9 bases at J, with 23 bases between the two ends. CDR3 length: 16 amino acids. CDR3 protein: CASSPTSLNREGEQFF. CDR3 coding DNA: TGTGCCAGTAGTCCAACCAGCCTCAACAGGGAAGGTGAGCAGTTCTTC. Variable domain in full (rest from reference TRBV19 and TRBJ2-1): DGGITQSPKYLFRKEGQNVTLSCEQNLNHDAMYWYRQDPGQGLRLIYYSQIVNDFQKGDIAEGYSVSREKKESFPLTVTSAQKNPTAFYLCASSPTSLNREGEQFFGPGTRLTVL.

J is TRBJ1-1 and V is TRBV15; no clear D gene. V lost 0 bases and J 1 base, leaving 3 bases between the germline ends. Germline V lookup: CDR1 LNHNV, CDR2 YYDKDF (reference sequence). The CDR3 runs 13 residues. The CDR3 is CATSRDKNTEAFF. In DNA form, the CDR3 reads TGTGCCACCAGCAGAGATAAGAACACTGAAGCTTTCTTT.

The chain combines TRBV5-4 with TRBJ2-1; D uncertain. The germline V gene encodes CDR1 SGHNT and CDR2 YYREEE (reference sequence). With 0 bases removed from V and 1 base from J, the gap between germline ends came to 8 bases. CDR3 size: 15 residues. The CDR3, as DNA: TGTGCCAGCAGCTTGGAAACAACATCCTACAATGAGCAGTTCTTC. Protein: CASSLETTSYNEQFF.

V and J are TRBV2 and TRBJ2-5; 7 bases are a match to TRBD2. V shed 3 bases and J 4 bases; nucleotides not matched to a gene: 11. This CDR3 is built from 16 residues. CDR1 is SNHLY, CDR2 FYNNEI, per germline. CDR3 residues: CASSDSTSWTTETQYF. For the CDR3, the DNA is TGTGCCAGCAGTGACTCGACTAGCTGGACGACAGAGACCCAGTACTTC.

This sequence joins TRBV19 and TRBJ2-7; D unresolved. The CDR3 spans 13 residues. Germline V gene data show CDR1 as LNHDA and CDR2 as SQIVND (reference sequence). Trimming took off 5 bases at V and 2 bases at J, with 10 bases between the two ends. CDR3 nucleotides: TGTGCCAGTAGTTGGAGCACCACCTACGAGCAGTACTTC. It codes for CASSWSTTYEQYF. The full variable domain, its missing parts supplied by reference TRBV19 and TRBJ2-7, is DGGITQSPKYLFRKEGQNVTLSCEQNLNHDAMYWYRQDPGQGLRLIYYSQIVNDFQKGDIAEGYSVSREKKESFPLTVTSAQKNPTAFYLCASSWSTTYEQYFGPGTRLTVT.

CDR3 nucleotide sequence: TGCGCCAGCAGCCGGACTAGCGGGGCCTACGAGCAGTACTTC. It yields the protein CASSRTSGAYEQYF. The chain carries TRBV5-1 and TRBJ2-7; 12 bases agree with TRBD2. CDR1 and CDR2 from the germline V gene are SGHRS and YFSETQ. The length of the CDR3 is 14 residues. Unmatched junction bases numbered 1, after V lost 4 bases and J lost 2 bases.